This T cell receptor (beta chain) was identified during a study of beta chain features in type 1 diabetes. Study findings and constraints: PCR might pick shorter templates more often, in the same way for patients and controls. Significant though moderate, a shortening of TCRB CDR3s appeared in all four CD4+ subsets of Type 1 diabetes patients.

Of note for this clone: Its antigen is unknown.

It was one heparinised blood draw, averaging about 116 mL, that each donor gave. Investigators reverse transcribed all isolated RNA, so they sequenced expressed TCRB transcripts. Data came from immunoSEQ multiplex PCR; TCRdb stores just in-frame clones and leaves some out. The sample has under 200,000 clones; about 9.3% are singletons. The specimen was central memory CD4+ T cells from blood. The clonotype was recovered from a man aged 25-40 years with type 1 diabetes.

CDR3 nucleotide sequence: TGTGCCAGGCGAATGTGCAATCAGCCCCAGCATTTT. It specifies CARRMCNQPQHF. The chain employs TRBV21-1 and TRBJ1-5. TRBV21-1 is assigned pseudogene status. CDR3 length: 12 residues.